This TCR beta chain is drawn from a study of metastatic and nonmetastatic thyroid tumors (TCRdb year 2020). For the wider study: Repertoires from peripheral blood and from tumor or nodule tissue samples of malignant and benign thyroid patients were compared. Study-level results and caveats: In both blood and tumor samples, malignant tumors were reported to have significantly higher TCR beta diversity than benign nodules.

This clone occurred many times. Its antigen remains unidentified. No quality values exist for individual bases; no much larger clone is one base distant. The CDR3 covers 18 residues, taking in both the cysteine and the phenylalanine. CDR3 DNA only is kept here, 54 bases in frame from base 1. At the junction V is shortened by 2 bases and J by 3 bases; bases outside the gene matches: 12. Looking up the germline V gene yields CDR1 MDHEN and CDR2 SYDVKM. Before undergoing thyroid surgery, none of the patients had been given any kind of treatment. The study retrospectively analysed patient clinical samples collected from about 2012 to 2019 using T-cell receptor beta sequencing. The library was built by means of PCR. Sequencing took place on an Illumina HiSeq 4000. High-throughput sequencing was used to profile the CDR3 region of the TCR beta-chain in every patient. Turning to the authors' computational methods: The researchers built a classifier to tell apart papillary thyroid cancer patients with distant metastasis, based on CDR3 differences among clinicopathological groups. The Shannon index was used to assess repertoire diversity, and the Morisita-Horn index was used to assess tumor-blood repertoire similarity. TCRdb reran the public reads through fastp at Q25 and MiXCR, keeping productive beta chains. These V and J calls originate from TCRdb's pipeline instead of the authors' own analysis. The sample table records about 38,000 clones; around 27% of these occur just once. The ten largest clones take up approximately 11% of the sample.

The sample taken for sequencing was blood. The TCR comes from a male donor with papillary thyroid cancer or a benign thyroid nodule (not recorded which). Some clones in this sample may be carry-over from other donors' samples. The chain couples TRBV28 to TRBJ2-1; 8 bases in the junction line up with TRBD2. CDR3 region: CASSLEGLIAGHYNEQFF. The DNA is as follows: TGTGCCAGCAGTTTAGAGGGGTTGATAGCGGGACACTACAATGAGCAGTTCTTC.